These 27 T cell receptor beta chains came from one sample sequenced in a study of regulatory T cells in long-lasting Graves disease. Through Arm-PCR of CDR3 regions and iRepertoire HTBI primers, TCR beta libraries were built. Using its own MiXCR run on the multiplex PCR reads, TCRdb lists one record per CDR3 protein. The sample shows 300,000 to 400,000 distinct CDR3 sequences, approximately 20% of them seen only once. This sample's time point: newly diagnosed GD, antithyroid drugs for less than 3 months. PBMC-derived RNA was used for the TCR library. This specimen was peripheral blood mononuclear cells (PBMCs), taken at new diagnosis, from a patient treated with antithyroid drugs. All receptors come from a female donor with Graves disease.

The rearrangement uses TRBV29-1 and TRBJ2-6; maybe TRBD2 (6 bases). Germline CDR1 and CDR2: SQVTM and ANQGSEA. This CDR3 comprises 12 residues. Trimming stripped 6 bases from V and 10 bases from J, with 13 bases between. CDR3 loop: CSVEGVGNVLTF. The DNA for the CDR3 is TGCAGCGTGGAGGGAGTAGGAAACGTCCTGACTTTC.

This clonotype was observed a few times. The chain combines TRBV28 with TRBJ2-7, with 8 bases fitting TRBD2. J lost 0 bases, V lost 3 bases, and 4 bases had no gene match. The CDR3 spans 15 residues. Germline V lookup: CDR1 MDHEN, CDR2 SYDVKM. CDR3 in amino acids: CASSFAGGISYEQYF. Here the CDR3 DNA reads TGTGCCAGCAGTTTTGCGGGAGGCATCTCCTACGAGCAGTACTTC.

This chain links TRBV20-1 with TRBJ2-7, with 7 bases aligning to TRBD1. The CDR3 is 12 residues long. Germline loops: CDR1 DFQATT, CDR2 SNEGSKA (reference sequence). The CDR3 region is CSAADRSYEQYF. The CDR3 region has the DNA TGCAGCGCCGCGGACAGGAGCTACGAGCAGTACTTC.

This clonotype was picked up many times. The chain recombines TRBV6-5 with TRBJ1-1; D not resolved. CDR3 length: 14 residues. V dropped 2 bases and J dropped 1 base, with 8 bases sitting between them. From germline, CDR1 is MNHEY and CDR2 SVGAGI. The CDR3 sequence: CASSYGVRNTEAFF. As DNA, the CDR3 is TGTGCCAGCAGTTACGGGGTGCGGAACACTGAAGCTTTCTTT.

In this sample, this clonotype turned up many times. This chain joins TRBV5-1 and TRBJ2-7; 9 bases line up with TRBD1. This CDR3 contains 14 residues. The germline gives CDR1 SGHRS, CDR2 YFSETQ. V shed 5 bases and J 6 bases; nucleotides not matched to a gene: 9. Here the CDR3 DNA reads TGCGCCAGCAGTAGGACAGGGGCGGCCTCCGAGCAGTACTTC. This sequence encodes CASSRTGAASEQYF. Together with reference TRBV5-1 and TRBJ2-7, the CDR3 gives the full variable domain: KAGVTQTPRYLIKTRGQQVTLSCSPISGHRSVSWYQQTPGQGLQFLFEYFSETQRNKGNFPGRFSGRQFSNSRSEMNVSTLELGDSALYLCASSRTGAASEQYFGPGTRLTVT.

This clonotype was observed at least ten times. This sequence joins TRBV12-3 or TRBV12-4 and TRBJ2-7, with 13 nucleotides matching TRBD2. The CDR3 has 16 amino acids. Trimming removed 5 bases from V and 3 bases from J; junction bases left unmatched: 7. CDR3 DNA: TGTGCCAGCAGTCCTGGGACTAGCGGGGTCTTCTACGAGCAGTACTTC. Translating gives CASSPGTSGVFYEQYF.

Worth noting for this clonotype: A far more abundant clone sits one base away, making this likely a read error. The gene calls are TRBV12-3 or TRBV12-4 and TRBJ2-5, with D perhaps TRBD2 (6 bases). The DNA end is more similar to TRBJ2-1, so the J call may be wrong. There are 14 residues in the CDR3. The CDR3 here is CASSSLAPAYEQFF. The CDR3 DNA follows: TGTGCCAGCAGTTCTCTAGCGCCTGCCTACGAGCAGTTCTTC.

In this sample, this clonotype turned up many times. V is TRBV19 and J is TRBJ1-4; possibly TRBD1 for D (5 bases). CDR3 size: 16 residues. Germline lookup yields CDR1 LNHDA and CDR2 SQIVND (reference sequence). The germline V and J ends were trimmed by 6 bases and 7 bases, with 21 bases remaining between them. DNA for the CDR3: TGTGCCAGTAGCTCCGGGACCCGCGGGGGTGGTGAAAAACTGTTTTTT. It translates to CASSSGTRGGGEKLFF. Full variable domain (missing parts from reference TRBV19 and TRBJ1-4): DGGITQSPKYLFRKEGQNVTLSCEQNLNHDAMYWYRQDPGQGLRLIYYSQIVNDFQKGDIAEGYSVSREKKESFPLTVTSAQKNPTAFYLCASSSGTRGGGEKLFFGSGTQLSVL.

The J gene is TRBJ1-2, the V gene TRBV29-1; no clear D gene. The germline V gene encodes CDR1 SQVTM and CDR2 ANQGSEA. Trimming removed 5 bases at V and 7 bases at J, with 14 bases between. This CDR3 contains 12 residues. The CDR3 protein is CSVWVLAVGYTF. As DNA, the CDR3 is TGCAGCGTTTGGGTCCTGGCGGTTGGCTACACCTTC.

This clonotype occurred many times. V gene TRBV7-2 combines with J gene TRBJ2-5, with 14 bases identical to TRBD2. Germline V gene lookup returns CDR1 SGHTA and CDR2 FQGNSA. Trimming at V came to 1 base and at J to 5 bases, leaving 9 bases not matched to a gene. This CDR3 spans 18 amino acids. CDR3 nucleotides: TGTGCCAGCAGCTTAGGGGCTGGGACTAGCGGGAGACGTGAGACCCAGTACTTC. Its protein is CASSLGAGTSGRRETQYF.

This rearrangement joins TRBV12-3 or TRBV12-4 to TRBJ2-7; no clear D gene. Trimming pared 2 bases from V and 5 bases from J, leaving 7 bases between. The CDR3 spans 12 residues. CDR3 protein: CASSLSVDEQYF. The CDR3 coding sequence is TGTGCCAGCAGTTTATCGGTAGACGAGCAGTACTTC.

The rearrangement links TRBV6-2 or TRBV6-3 to TRBJ2-5, with TRBD1 matching over 8 bases. The DNA end is more similar to TRBJ2-1, so the J call may be wrong. The CDR3 loop spans 15 amino acids. Germline V gene data show CDR1 as MNHEY and CDR2 as SVGEGT. The CDR3 bases are TGTGCCAGCAGTCCTCTAGGACAGGGTAGGAATGAGCAGTTCTTC. This sequence encodes CASSPLGQGRNEQFF.

This clonotype was observed many times. This chain connects TRBV6-5 to TRBJ2-7; D ambiguous. The CDR3 length is 13 residues. Germline V gene data show CDR1 as MNHEY and CDR2 as SVGAGI. The V end lost 2 bases, the J end lost 3 bases, and 8 bases lay between the germline ends. This CDR3 is CASSYAPRYEQYF. The CDR3 DNA follows: TGTGCCAGCAGTTACGCTCCGCGCTACGAGCAGTACTTC.

This chain connects TRBV28 to TRBJ2-7, with TRBD2 matching over 8 bases. J lost 2 bases, V lost 3 bases, and 12 bases had no gene match. This CDR3 region has 17 residues. In germline, CDR1 is MDHEN, CDR2 SYDVKM. This CDR3 is CASSFDGRGPDTYEQYF. In DNA, the CDR3 is TGTGCCAGCAGTTTTGACGGGAGGGGACCGGATACCTACGAGCAGTACTTC. Supplemented by reference TRBV28 and TRBJ2-7, the full variable domain reads DVKVTQSSRYLVKRTGEKVFLECVQDMDHENMFWYRQDPGLGLRLIYFSYDVKMKEKGDIPEGYSVSREKKERFSLILESASTNQTSMYLCASSFDGRGPDTYEQYFGPGTRLTVT.

This clonotype was counted ten times or more. This rearrangement joins TRBV28 to TRBJ2-3; TRBD2 matches at 12 bases. Unmatched junction bases numbered 10, after V lost 8 bases and J lost 4 bases. The CDR3 has 16 amino acids. Germline CDR1 reads MDHEN; CDR2 reads SYDVKM. The CDR3 region is CASGASGRAGADTQYF. CDR3 bases: TGTGCCAGCGGGGCTAGCGGGAGGGCCGGGGCAGATACGCAGTATTTT.

This clonotype appeared a few times. The V and J genes are TRBV6-1 and TRBJ1-1, with D unclear. CDR3 length equals 16 residues. Germline loops: CDR1 MNHNS, CDR2 SASEGT. V was clipped by 8 bases and J by 0 bases, with 19 bases between them. Here the CDR3 DNA reads TGTGCCAGCGGGCAGAGAACTACCTACCTGAACACTGAAGCTTTCTTT. It codes for CASGQRTTYLNTEAFF.

This clonotype came up many times. V is TRBV30 and J is TRBJ1-5; a weak D match, TRBD1 (6 bases). Germline V gives CDR1 GTSNPN, CDR2 SVGIG (reference sequence). The CDR3 totals 13 residues. Trimming pared 6 bases from V and 4 bases from J, leaving 13 bases between. CDR3 in amino acids: CACSTGLNQPQHF. The CDR3 nucleotides are TGTGCCTGCAGTACAGGGTTGAATCAGCCCCAGCATTTT.

In its sample, this clonotype was seen many times. The rearrangement links TRBV28 to TRBJ2-1; 7 nucleotides agree with TRBD2. From germline, CDR1 is MDHEN and CDR2 SYDVKM. Unmatched junction bases numbered 19, after V lost 5 bases and J lost 9 bases. The CDR3 runs to 17 residues. CDR3 residues: CASSPRGAGESLGEQFF. CDR3 DNA sequence: TGTGCCAGCAGTCCCCGCGGGGCGGGAGAATCCCTGGGTGAGCAGTTCTTC.

This clonotype was observed a single time. The chain has TRBV11-2 and TRBJ1-1; unclear D gene. Germline V gene data show CDR1 as SGHAT and CDR2 as FQNNGV. The CDR3 extends over 12 amino acids. V was cut by 0 bases and J by 6 bases, with 5 bases left in between. CDR3 region: CASSLDLSEAFF. The DNA for the CDR3 is TGTGCCAGCAGCTTAGATTTGTCTGAAGCTTTCTTT.

In this sample, this clonotype turned up many times. This chain connects TRBV28 to TRBJ2-2; D is possibly TRBD1 (5 bases). V was pared by 2 bases and J by 7 bases, with 11 bases between. Germline loops: CDR1 MDHEN, CDR2 SYDVKM. The CDR3 loop spans 14 amino acids. CDR3 bases: TGTGCCAGCAGTTTACTAGGGGCGAACGGGGAGCTGTTTTTT. Translated, it gives CASSLLGANGELFF.

This clonotype was detected ten times or more. V usage is TRBV7-9 and J usage is TRBJ2-3, with D uncertain. Judging by the DNA end, TRBJ2-5 fits better; the J call may be wrong. CDR3 length: 16 amino acids. The V gene's germline CDR1 is SEHNR and CDR2 FQNEAQ (reference sequence). This chain's CDR3 is CASSTRSGLVLETQYF. For the CDR3, the DNA is TGTGCCAGCAGCACAAGGTCAGGCCTTGTCTTGGAGACCCAGTACTTC.

This clonotype was found a few times. The chain combines TRBV19 with TRBJ2-7; the D call may be TRBD1 or TRBD2 (6 bases each). With 3 bases removed from V and 5 bases from J, the gap between germline ends came to 14 bases. The CDR3 has 14 amino acids. The germline gives CDR1 LNHDA, CDR2 SQIVND (reference sequence). CDR3 DNA sequence: TGTGCCAGTAGTATTAACGGGGGCGGAGACGAGCAGTACTTC. Its translation: CASSINGGGDEQYF.

This clonotype was counted many times. This chain connects TRBV28 to TRBJ2-2; weak D call: TRBD1 (6 bases). Germline CDR1 and CDR2: MDHEN and SYDVKM. There are 15 residues in the CDR3. Trimming stripped 5 bases from V and 4 bases from J, with 14 bases between. The CDR3 DNA reads TGTGCCAGCAGTCAGAACAGGGTTTCCACCGGGGAGCTGTTTTTT. Its protein product is CASSQNRVSTGELFF. The full variable domain, in which reference TRBV28 and TRBJ2-2 provide the parts outside the CDR3, is DVKVTQSSRYLVKRTGEKVFLECVQDMDHENMFWYRQDPGLGLRLIYFSYDVKMKEKGDIPEGYSVSREKKERFSLILESASTNQTSMYLCASSQNRVSTGELFFGEGSRLTVL.

In its sample, this clonotype was seen many times. The rearrangement joins TRBV12-3 or TRBV12-4 to TRBJ2-1; 13 nucleotides align to TRBD2. This CDR3 is 17 amino acids long. Trimming at V came to 1 base and at J to 7 bases, leaving 7 bases not matched to a gene. CDR3 DNA: TGTGCCAGCAGTTTAGAGGTACTAGCGGGAGGGATAAATGAGCAGTTCTTC. Amino acid sequence: CASSLEVLAGGINEQFF.

Only a few counts were recorded for this clonotype. This chain connects TRBV5-1 to TRBJ1-1; D remains unclear. The CDR3 loop spans 14 amino acids. V was clipped by 3 bases and J by 0 bases, with 9 bases between them. Germline values: CDR1 SGHRS, CDR2 YFSETQ. In DNA, the CDR3 is TGCGCCAGCAGCTCCTCTACGGTGAACACTGAAGCTTTCTTT. Translated, it gives CASSSSTVNTEAFF.

In its sample, this clonotype was seen many times. The V and J genes are TRBV20-1 and TRBJ2-7, with 7 bases identical to TRBD2. With 0 bases clipped from V and 5 bases from J, the junction kept 16 bases outside the gene matches. This CDR3 region has 17 residues. Germline assignment: CDR1 DFQATT and CDR2 SNEGSKA (reference sequence). In DNA form, the CDR3 reads TGCAGTGCTAGAGATGCTCTTGGTATAGCGGGTAAAAACGAGCAGTACTTC. Translated, it gives CSARDALGIAGKNEQYF.

CDR3 nucleotide sequence: TGTGCCAGCAGTACCCGGGTCGGGGGGCTTGGTGAAGCTTTCTTT. As protein: CASSTRVGGLGEAFF. The chain has TRBV28 and TRBJ1-1; TRBD1 is a possible D gene (6 bases). Per the germline V gene, CDR1 is MDHEN and CDR2 is SYDVKM. The CDR3 loop spans 15 amino acids. Trimming removed 5 bases at V and 7 bases at J, with 20 bases between.